The rows below give T cell receptor beta chains drawn from one sample of a study of shared clonotypes between healthy human individuals. Only in-frame clones appear in the TCRdb table, and some are missing; sequencing was by immunoSEQ multiplex PCR. The repertoire includes about 1.1 million clones, 77% of them detected once, and roughly 0.82% sits in the top ten. Sequenced sample: memory CD4+ T cells from PBMCs. These receptors were taken from a man between 18 and 35 years old in good health. Some clones in this sample may be carry-over from other donors' samples. The CDR3 runs from the conserved cysteine through the conserved F or W. Each record gives: V gene, D gene, clone size, J gene, CDR3 protein, CDR3 DNA. The D gene is left open where the match is weak. Clone size is stated in some rows and not others, as once, few, many or a class when expanded.

V gene: TRBV11-1
D gene: NA
clone size: few
J gene: TRBJ1-5
CDR3 protein: CASSLCSDEGRGWNQPQHF
CDR3 DNA: TGTGCCAGCAGCTTATGCTCCGATGAGGGAAGGGGATGGAATCAGCCCCAGCATTTT

V gene: TRBV29-1
D gene: TRBD1
clone size: NA
J gene: TRBJ2-3
CDR3 protein: CSVEGGRGADTQYF
CDR3 DNA: TGCAGCGTGGAAGGGGGCCGAGGGGCAGATACGCAGTATTTT

V gene: TRBV28
D gene: NA
clone size: NA
J gene: TRBJ1-5
CDR3 protein: CASSFRPWTALYSNQPQHF
CDR3 DNA: TGTGCCAGCAGTTTCCGGCCATGGACAGCTCTTTATAGCAATCAGCCCCAGCATTTT

V gene: TRBV6-6
D gene: NA
clone size: NA
J gene: TRBJ1-2
CDR3 protein: CASSPEAFDYGYTF
CDR3 DNA: TGTGCCAGCAGCCCCGAGGCCTTCGACTATGGCTACACCTTC

V gene: TRBV2
D gene: NA
clone size: NA
J gene: TRBJ2-1
CDR3 protein: CASSVLNEQFF
CDR3 DNA: TGTGCCAGCAGTGTCCTGAATGAGCAGTTCTTC

V gene: TRBV28
D gene: NA
clone size: NA
J gene: TRBJ1-5
CDR3 protein: CASSDEQPQHF
CDR3 DNA: TGTGCCAGCAGTGATGAACAGCCCCAGCATTTT

V gene: TRBV7-9
D gene: TRBD2
clone size: NA
J gene: TRBJ2-7
CDR3 protein: CASSPAGSGEQYF
CDR3 DNA: TGTGCCAGCAGCCCAGCGGGATCGGGCGAGCAGTACTTC

V gene: TRBV30
D gene: NA
clone size: NA
J gene: TRBJ1-1
CDR3 protein: CAWMGPPNTEAFF
CDR3 DNA: TGTGCCTGGATGGGGCCTCCGAACACTGAAGCTTTCTTT

V gene: TRBV6-5
D gene: TRBD1
clone size: NA
J gene: TRBJ1-2
CDR3 protein: CASSPRQGAGYTF
CDR3 DNA: TGTGCCAGCAGTCCCCGACAGGGGGCTGGCTACACCTTC

V gene: TRBV28
D gene: TRBD2
clone size: NA
J gene: TRBJ2-1
CDR3 protein: CASSFGLSGGGTYNEQFF
CDR3 DNA: TGTGCCAGCAGTTTTGGTCTTTCGGGAGGAGGAACCTACAATGAGCAGTTCTTC

V gene: TRBV7-2
D gene: NA
clone size: NA
J gene: TRBJ2-3
CDR3 protein: CASSRFQGPDTQYF
CDR3 DNA: TGTGCCAGCAGCCGCTTCCAGGGGCCAGATACGCAGTATTTT

V gene: TRBV18
D gene: NA
clone size: NA
J gene: TRBJ2-1
CDR3 protein: CASSPLQGSYNEQFF
CDR3 DNA: TGTGCCAGCTCACCATTACAGGGCTCCTACAATGAGCAGTTCTTC

V gene: TRBV28
D gene: NA
clone size: NA
J gene: TRBJ2-7
CDR3 protein: CASSLPQPIYEQYF
CDR3 DNA: TGTGCCAGCAGCCTCCCCCAACCAATCTACGAGCAGTACTTC

V gene: TRBV11-3
D gene: NA
clone size: few
J gene: TRBJ2-7
CDR3 protein: CASSFGAGSSYEQYF
CDR3 DNA: TGTGCCAGCAGCTTCGGGGCAGGGAGCTCCTACGAGCAGTACTTC

V gene: TRBV2
D gene: TRBD2
clone size: NA
J gene: TRBJ2-1
CDR3 protein: CAGAGGYNEQFF
CDR3 DNA: TGTGCCGGGGCGGGAGGGTACAATGAGCAGTTCTTC

V gene: TRBV7-8
D gene: NA
clone size: NA
J gene: TRBJ1-4
CDR3 protein: CASSSTPGEKLFF
CDR3 DNA: TGTGCCAGCAGCTCCACCCCCGGGGAAAAACTGTTTTTT

V gene: TRBV4-3
D gene: TRBD2
clone size: NA
J gene: TRBJ2-3
CDR3 protein: CASSQGLTTDTQYF
CDR3 DNA: TGCGCCAGCAGCCAGGGACTAACCACAGATACGCAGTATTTT

V gene: TRBV5-1
D gene: NA
clone size: NA
J gene: TRBJ2-1
CDR3 protein: CASSGPGNYPGEQFF
CDR3 DNA: TGCGCCAGCAGCGGTCCCGGGAACTATCCCGGTGAGCAGTTCTTC

V gene: TRBV7-2
D gene: NA
clone size: NA
J gene: TRBJ1-5
CDR3 protein: CASSHDRLNQPQHF
CDR3 DNA: TGTGCCAGCAGCCATGACAGACTTAATCAGCCCCAGCATTTT

V gene: TRBV4-2
D gene: TRBD2
clone size: NA
J gene: TRBJ2-7
CDR3 protein: CASSQQSPTGGNLYEQYF
CDR3 DNA: TGTGCCAGCAGCCAACAAAGTCCAACGGGAGGCAATCTTTACGAGCAGTACTTC

V gene: TRBV7-9
D gene: NA
clone size: NA
J gene: TRBJ1-6
CDR3 protein: CASSLARESPLHF
CDR3 DNA: TGTGCCAGCAGCTTAGCGCGGGAATCACCCCTCCACTTT

V gene: TRBV4-1
D gene: NA
clone size: NA
J gene: TRBJ2-2
CDR3 protein: CASSQEYLDPAYTGELFF
CDR3 DNA: TGCGCCAGCAGCCAAGAATATCTGGACCCGGCTTACACCGGGGAGCTGTTTTTT

V gene: TRBV7-9
D gene: NA
clone size: many
J gene: TRBJ2-7
CDR3 protein: CASSLGGVAYEQYF
CDR3 DNA: TGTGCCAGCAGCTTAGGGGGGGTCGCCTACGAGCAGTACTTC

V gene: TRBV4-1
D gene: TRBD2
clone size: NA
J gene: TRBJ2-7
CDR3 protein: CASSLRASGSYEQYF
CDR3 DNA: TGCGCCAGCAGCCTCAGGGCTAGCGGGTCTTACGAGCAGTACTTC